A single sample gave rise to the 19 T cell receptor beta chains below, sequenced in a study of blood T cell repertoires in COVID-19. The method was immunoSEQ multiplex PCR; TCRdb's version includes in-frame clones alone and lacks a portion of them. The sample has approximately 280,000 clones, around 90% seen once. The sample taken for sequencing was peripheral blood. The receptors here all came from a man between 45 and 60 years old with acute or convalescent COVID-19.

The CDR3 sequence is CASSSSGGAYNEQFF. The CDR3, as DNA: TGTGCCAGCAGTTCTAGCGGGGGGGCCTACAATGAGCAGTTCTTC. This sequence joins TRBV28 and TRBJ2-1, with TRBD2 identical over 12 bases. There are 15 residues in the CDR3. J lost 2 bases, V lost 4 bases, and 0 bases had no gene match. Germline V gene sequence: CDR1 MDHEN, CDR2 SYDVKM.

This clone has a count of ten or more. The CDR3 region has the DNA TGTGCCACCAGCAGAGATAATAGCGACTACACTGAAGCTTTCTTT. Protein sequence: CATSRDNSDYTEAFF. The rearrangement links TRBV15 to TRBJ1-1; D gene uncertain. V dropped 0 bases and J dropped 3 bases, with 11 bases sitting between them. The CDR3 is 15 residues long. CDR1 LNHNV and CDR2 YYDKDF come from the germline V gene (reference sequence).

The J gene is TRBJ2-1, the V gene TRBV11-3; 10 bases fit TRBD2. The length of the CDR3 is 17 residues. Unmatched junction bases numbered 12, after V lost 1 base and J lost 9 bases. In germline, CDR1 is SGHNT, CDR2 YENEEA. CDR3 protein: CASSLGQAGGLVVEQFF. DNA of the CDR3: TGTGCCAGCAGCTTAGGGCAAGCGGGGGGGCTTGTTGTTGAGCAGTTCTTC.

The chain uses TRBV2 and TRBJ2-1; a possible D gene is TRBD1 (5 bases). This CDR3 has 14 residues. Per germline, CDR1 SNHLY and CDR2 FYNNEI. V shed 2 bases and J shed 2 bases, with 7 bases lying between them. This chain's CDR3 is CASSEQGPYNEQFF. Written as DNA, the CDR3 is TGTGCCAGCAGTGAACAGGGTCCCTACAATGAGCAGTTCTTC. The full variable domain, with the rest looked up from reference TRBV2 and TRBJ2-1, is EPEVTQTPSHQVTQMGQEVILRCVPISNHLYFYWYRQILGQKVEFLVSFYNNEISEKSEIFDDQFSVERPDGSNFTLKIRSTKLEDSAMYFCASSEQGPYNEQFFGPGTRLTVL.

The V and J genes are TRBV5-6 and TRBJ2-1, with D perhaps matching TRBD1 (6 bases). V shed 4 bases and J shed 5 bases, with 16 bases lying between them. The germline V gene encodes CDR1 SGHDT and CDR2 YYEEEE. The CDR3 is 15 residues long. As DNA, the CDR3 is TGTGCCAGCAGCCCGGGACACCGGCCTAACAATGAGCAGTTCTTC. Encoded protein: CASSPGHRPNNEQFF.

The chain recombines TRBV18 with TRBJ1-3; 8 positions agree with TRBD1. Germline-derived CDR1 and CDR2 are KGHSH and LQKENI. The CDR3 has 16 residues. V lost 5 bases, J lost 0 bases, and 6 bases stayed unmatched. CDR3 nucleotides: TGTGCCAGCTCAACAACAGGGGGAAACTCTGGAAACACCATATATTTT. Protein: CASSTTGGNSGNTIYF.

The chain couples TRBV11-2 to TRBJ1-3; D is perhaps TRBD1 (5 bases). The CDR3 extends over 14 amino acids. CDR1 is SGHAT and CDR2 is FQNNGV in the germline V gene. Trimming cost V 4 bases and J 5 bases, with 12 bases left between them. In DNA form, the CDR3 reads TGTGCCAGCAGCTCGACGCGGGGCCGAAACACCATATATTTT. This encodes CASSSTRGRNTIYF.

The chain has TRBV7-8 and TRBJ1-2; possibly TRBD1 for D (5 bases). V shed 5 bases and J shed 4 bases, with 17 bases lying between them. The germline CDR1 and CDR2 sequences are SGHVS and FQNEAQ. This CDR3 region has 15 residues. CDR3 protein: CASSRGRGAIYGYTF. CDR3 DNA sequence: TGTGCCAGCAGCCGGGGGAGGGGCGCGATCTATGGCTACACCTTC.

The V call is TRBV30, the J call TRBJ1-1, with D maybe TRBD1 (6 bases). The CDR3 is 14 residues long. V was trimmed by 7 bases and J by 1 base, leaving 16 bases between them. The germline V gene encodes CDR1 GTSNPN and CDR2 SVGIG (reference sequence). Written as DNA, the CDR3 is TGTGCCTCCGGGGGGGGGCCCACGAACACTGAAGCTTTCTTT. Translating it yields CASGGGPTNTEAFF.

The V gene is TRBV11-2, the J gene TRBJ2-1, with 15 nucleotides matching TRBD2. The V gene's germline CDR1 is SGHAT and CDR2 FQNNGV. After removal of 5 bases from V and 8 bases from J, the junction contained 10 bases not matched to a gene. The CDR3 covers 17 residues. The CDR3 sequence: CASSVGTSGGRLDEQFF. The CDR3 nucleotides are TGTGCCAGCAGCGTCGGGACTAGCGGGGGGCGATTAGATGAGCAGTTCTTC.

The V gene is TRBV5-8, the J gene TRBJ2-3, with D possibly TRBD2 on 7 matching bases. Trimming removed 0 bases at V and 8 bases at J, with 16 bases between. The CDR3 consists of 15 residues. From germline, CDR1 is SGHTS and CDR2 YDEGEE. The CDR3 DNA is TGTGCCAGCAGCTTGGCCCTTTCCGGGGGGCCTACGCAGTATTTT. The encoded protein is CASSLALSGGPTQYF.

V is TRBV13 and J is TRBJ2-7, with TRBD2 matching over 13 bases. This CDR3 spans 15 amino acids. Trimming removed 5 bases from V and 4 bases from J; junction bases left unmatched: 5. Looked up from germline, CDR1 is PRHDT and CDR2 is FYEKMQ (reference sequence). CDR3 in DNA: TGTGCCAGCAGCGCCCGACTAGCGGGGGGATACGAGCAGTACTTC. As protein: CASSARLAGGYEQYF.

This chain links TRBV30 with TRBJ2-7; 10 nucleotides line up with TRBD1. This CDR3 is 14 amino acids long. The germline V gene has CDR1 GTSNPN and CDR2 SVGIG (reference sequence). Trimming at V came to 2 bases and at J to 4 bases, leaving 5 bases not matched to a gene. The CDR3 DNA reads TGTGCCTGGAGTCTGGGGACAGGGGATTACGAGCAGTACTTC. Residues: CAWSLGTGDYEQYF.

This clone came up a few times. This chain connects TRBV5-1 to TRBJ2-7; 8 bases fit TRBD2. V trimming: 4 bases; J trimming: 4 bases; junction bases outside the gene matches: 10. CDR1 SGHRS and CDR2 YFSETQ come from the germline V gene. The CDR3 runs to 15 residues. The chain's CDR3 is CASSGSGGRSYEQYF. The CDR3 coding sequence is TGCGCCAGCAGCGGGTCGGGGGGGCGGTCTTACGAGCAGTACTTC.

The chain links TRBV15 to TRBJ1-1; 7 bases align to TRBD1. Germline values: CDR1 LNHNV, CDR2 YYDKDF (reference sequence). The CDR3 extends over 14 amino acids. J gave up 10 bases and V 4 bases, and 12 bases lay outside the gene matches. CDR3 residues: CATSILSRGQPAFF. The CDR3 DNA reads as TGTGCCACCAGCATCTTGTCCCGGGGACAGCCAGCTTTCTTT.

The chain carries TRBV11-2 and TRBJ1-2; TRBD1 matches 7 bases. From germline, CDR1 is SGHAT and CDR2 FQNNGV. This CDR3 contains 14 residues. After removal of 6 bases from V and 5 bases from J, the junction contained 9 bases not matched to a gene. The CDR3 sequence: CASSRTGEWYGYTF. The CDR3 nucleotides are TGTGCCAGCAGTCGAACAGGGGAATGGTATGGCTACACCTTC.

The CDR3 DNA reads TGTGCCAGCAGCCCTACAGGGGTTCCCACCGGGGAGCTGTTTTTT. Protein: CASSPTGVPTGELFF. The rearrangement uses TRBV2 and TRBJ2-2; TRBD1 matches at 7 bases. Germline V gives CDR1 SNHLY, CDR2 FYNNEI. V was pared by 6 bases and J by 4 bases, with 8 bases of the junction left unmatched. The CDR3 totals 15 residues.

The DNA of the CDR3 is TGTGCCAGCAGCGCGGCGGGGGCTTACAATGAGCAGTTCTTC. Its protein product is CASSAAGAYNEQFF. This rearrangement joins TRBV9 to TRBJ2-1; TRBD2 might be the D (7 bases). Trimming cost V 3 bases and J 4 bases, with 11 bases left between them. The CDR3 spans 14 residues. The germline gives CDR1 SGDLS, CDR2 YYNGEE.

The rearrangement links TRBV5-1 to TRBJ1-2, with a tentative D call TRBD1 (5 bases). Germline V gene data show CDR1 as SGHRS and CDR2 as YFSETQ. The V gene lost 4 bases and the J gene lost 10 bases, with 14 bases spanning the gap. The CDR3 has 12 amino acids. CDR3 protein: CASSPGLEHYTF. For the CDR3, the DNA is TGCGCCAGCAGCCCGGGACTGGAACACTACACCTTC.